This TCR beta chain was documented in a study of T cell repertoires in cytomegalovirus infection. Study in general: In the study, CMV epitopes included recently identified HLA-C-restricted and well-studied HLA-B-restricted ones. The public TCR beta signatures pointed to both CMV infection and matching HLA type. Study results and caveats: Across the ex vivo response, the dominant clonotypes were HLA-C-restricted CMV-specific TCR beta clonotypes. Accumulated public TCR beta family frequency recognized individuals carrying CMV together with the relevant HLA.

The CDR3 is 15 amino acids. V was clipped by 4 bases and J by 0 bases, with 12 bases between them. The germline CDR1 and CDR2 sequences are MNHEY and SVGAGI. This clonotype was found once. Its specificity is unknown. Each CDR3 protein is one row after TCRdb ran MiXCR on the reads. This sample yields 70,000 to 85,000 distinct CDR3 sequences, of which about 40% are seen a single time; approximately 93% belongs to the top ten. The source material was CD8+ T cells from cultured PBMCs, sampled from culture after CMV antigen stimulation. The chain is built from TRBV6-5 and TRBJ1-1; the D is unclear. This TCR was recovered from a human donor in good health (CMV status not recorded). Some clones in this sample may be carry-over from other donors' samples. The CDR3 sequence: CASSSQIGLNTEAFF. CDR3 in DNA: TGTGCCAGCAGTTCGCAGATAGGGCTGAACACTGAAGCTTTCTTT.